This T cell receptor beta chain was sequenced for a study of T cell repertoires in cytomegalovirus infection. Study-level information: Based on public TCR beta signatures, there were indications of CMV infection and of a matching HLA type. Overall study findings and caveats: The response measured ex vivo was dominated by TCR beta clonotypes (HLA-C-restricted and CMV-specific). The cumulative frequency of public TCR beta families distinguished individuals who carried CMV together with the relevant HLA.

Germline-derived CDR1 and CDR2 are DFQATT and SNEGSKA (reference sequence). The CDR3 length is 16 residues. Trimming cost V 1 base and J 1 base; bases outside gene matches: 8. TCRdb re-analysed the reads in MiXCR, keeping a single row per CDR3 protein. The sample contains about 310,000 distinct CDR3 sequences, 15% to 20% of which appear only once. This clonotype was seen only a few times. Its antigen is currently unknown. The clonotype comes from a human donor in good health (CMV status not recorded). Some clones in this sample may be carry-over from other donors' samples. The specimen sequenced was PBMCs. The rearrangement links TRBV20-1 to TRBJ1-1; 8 bases line up with TRBD1. CDR3: CSARGLPGTGNTEAFF. The CDR3 DNA reads TGCAGTGCTAGAGGTCTCCCCGGGACAGGGAACACTGAAGCTTTCTTT.